This entry lists 20 T cell receptor beta chains sequenced from one sample in a study of cytomegalovirus exposure and HLA in healthy donors. This PCR relied on a set of 60 Vbeta primers and 13 Jbeta primers. Assay used: immunoSEQ multiplex PCR; TCRdb lists only in-frame clones, some missing. The sample consists of some 100,000 clones, around three quarters of them appearing once. Sequenced material: PBMCs. These receptors were collected from a female donor in good health and CMV-seropositive.

The chain joins TRBV14 to TRBJ2-5; 7 nucleotides line up with TRBD2. The germline V gene has CDR1 SGHDN and CDR2 FVKESK. The CDR3 is 15 residues long. Trimming took 2 bases from V and 2 from J; bases not matched to a gene: 5. The CDR3 sequence is CASSQIAGLQETQYF. The CDR3 DNA follows: TGTGCCAGCAGCCAAATAGCGGGCCTACAAGAGACCCAGTACTTC. The entire variable domain, with the rest obtained from reference TRBV14 and TRBJ2-5, is as follows: EAGVTQFPSHSVIEKGQTVTLRCDPISGHDNLYWYRRVMGKEIKFLLHFVKESKQDESGMPNNRFLAERTGGTYSTLKVQPAELEDSGVYFCASSQIAGLQETQYFGPGTRLLVL.

The V call is TRBV7-6, the J call TRBJ2-2; 7 bases line up with TRBD2. This CDR3 has 16 amino acids. J gave up 5 bases and V 5 bases, and 11 bases lay outside the gene matches. Germline V gives CDR1 SGHVS, CDR2 FNYEAQ. CDR3 sequence reads: CASSLLAAMGTGELFF. The CDR3 nucleotides read TGTGCCAGCAGCCTCCTAGCGGCCATGGGGACCGGGGAGCTGTTTTTT.

The chain recombines TRBV4-1 with TRBJ2-1, with no clear D. Germline V gene data show CDR1 as MGHRA and CDR2 as YSYEKL. The CDR3 runs 17 residues. V lost 0 bases, J lost 9 bases, and 21 bases lay in between. CDR3 sequence (DNA): TGCGCCAGCAGCCAAGAGAGACCCCCTCTAATCGGCGGTGAGCAGTTCTTC. Protein sequence: CASSQERPPLIGGEQFF.

The sample holds one count of this clone. A read error may account for a junction end that differs from germline. The rearrangement joins TRBV7-9 to TRBJ2-2; 7 bases are shared with TRBD2. The CDR3 spans 14 residues. The germline gives CDR1 SEHNR, CDR2 FQNEAQ (reference sequence). The CDR3 loop is CSSSAGGYTGELFF. The CDR3 bases are TGTTCCAGCAGCGCCGGGGGGTACACCGGGGAGCTGTTTTTT.

The V and J genes are TRBV6-5 and TRBJ1-1; 7 bases agree with TRBD1. Germline-derived CDR1 and CDR2 are MNHEY and SVGAGI. The junction had 9 bases not matched to a gene; V was cut back by 4 bases and J by 10 bases. CDR3 length equals 13 residues. The CDR3 spells CASSSTGSRGAFF. CDR3 sequence (DNA): TGTGCCAGCAGTTCGACAGGGAGTCGAGGAGCTTTCTTT.

The chain recombines TRBV6-4 with TRBJ2-1, with 11 bases identical to TRBD2. The germline gives CDR1 MRHNA, CDR2 SNTAGT. The CDR3 has 13 amino acids. V lost 5 bases and J lost 8; bases outside the gene matches: 2. Here the CDR3 DNA reads TGTGCCAGCAGTCTAGCGGGAGGCTATGAGCAGTTCTTC. It codes for CASSLAGGYEQFF.

V is TRBV30 and J is TRBJ1-3, with D possibly being TRBD1 (6 bases). V was shortened by 1 base and J by 1 base, with 11 bases between the two germline ends. Per germline, CDR1 GTSNPN and CDR2 SVGIG (reference sequence). The CDR3 has 15 residues. The CDR3 region has the DNA TGTGCCTGGAGTGAACAGGGTTTATCTGGAAACACCATATATTTT. This gives the protein CAWSEQGLSGNTIYF.

A word on this clone: The junction departs from the called germline gene at one end, perhaps through a read error. The V gene is TRBV7-9, the J gene TRBJ2-6; D gene ambiguous. This CDR3 has 18 residues. CDR1 SEHNR and CDR2 FQNEAQ come from the germline V gene (reference sequence). This CDR3 is CSSSPLGSPASGANVLTF. As DNA, the CDR3 is TGTTCCAGCAGCCCCTTGGGCAGCCCCGCCTCTGGGGCCAACGTCCTGACTTTC.

The V gene is TRBV20-1, the J gene TRBJ2-7; D is possibly TRBD2 (6 bases). The CDR3 extends over 11 amino acids. Germline V gene sequence: CDR1 DFQATT, CDR2 SNEGSKA (reference sequence). Trimming left V 4 bases short and J 7 bases short, with 11 bases between. The CDR3 DNA reads as TGCAGTGCTACGGGGGTGGGGGAGCAGTACTTC. Its translation is CSATGVGEQYF.

The V and J genes are TRBV2 and TRBJ1-1; 7 bases are shared with TRBD1. This CDR3 region has 13 residues. CDR1 is SNHLY and CDR2 is FYNNEI in the germline V gene. Losses at the gene ends were 7 bases for V and 3 bases for J; bases not matched to a gene: 5. Here the CDR3 reads CASKGQQYTEAFF. The CDR3 nucleotides are TGTGCCAGCAAGGGACAGCAGTACACTGAAGCTTTCTTT.

This chain connects TRBV5-1 to TRBJ2-5; D remains unclear. The length of the CDR3 is 13 residues. Germline assignment: CDR1 SGHRS and CDR2 YFSETQ. Trimming shortened V by 0 bases and J by 0 bases, and 3 bases separated the two germline ends. The CDR3 sequence is CASSLGDQETQYF. The CDR3 DNA is TGCGCCAGCAGCTTGGGAGACCAAGAGACCCAGTACTTC.

This rearrangement joins TRBV20-1 to TRBJ1-6, with D unclear. V lost 3 bases to trimming and J lost 11 bases, with 8 bases between them. CDR1 and CDR2 from the germline V gene are DFQATT and SNEGSKA (reference sequence). The CDR3 totals 11 residues. The CDR3, as DNA: TGCAGTGCTAGGAGAGAAGCACCCCTCCACTTT. Protein: CSARREAPLHF.

The chain is built from TRBV7-8 and TRBJ2-1; D may be TRBD1 (5 bases). Trimming took 1 base from V and 6 from J, leaving 19 bases between them. There are 17 residues in the CDR3. Germline lookup yields CDR1 SGHVS and CDR2 FQNEAQ. In DNA, the CDR3 is TGTGCCAGCAGCTTAGATGGTCTGAAGGGGCGTGGCAATGAGCAGTTCTTC. Translating it yields CASSLDGLKGRGNEQFF. The complete variable domain, with remaining parts taken from reference TRBV7-8 and TRBJ2-1, reads GAGVSQSPRYKVAKRGQDVALRCDPISGHVSLFWYQQALGQGPEFLTYFQNEAQLDKSGLPSDRFFAERPEGSVSTLKIQRTQQEDSAVYLCASSLDGLKGRGNEQFFGPGTRLTVL.

V gene TRBV2 combines with J gene TRBJ1-6; D unclear. The CDR3 covers 14 residues. Germline CDR1 and CDR2: SNHLY and FYNNEI. V lost 7 bases, J lost 5 bases, and 12 bases lay in between. As DNA, the CDR3 is TGTGCCAGCAACCGCCGGGAGAATAATTCACCCCTCCACTTT. Protein product: CASNRRENNSPLHF. The complete variable domain, with remaining parts taken from reference TRBV2 and TRBJ1-6, reads EPEVTQTPSHQVTQMGQEVILRCVPISNHLYFYWYRQILGQKVEFLVSFYNNEISEKSEIFDDQFSVERPDGSNFTLKIRSTKLEDSAMYFCASNRRENNSPLHFGNGTRLTVT.

The rearrangement uses TRBV9 and TRBJ2-5, with 9 bases fitting TRBD2. Germline V gene data show CDR1 as SGDLS and CDR2 as YYNGEE. Unmatched junction bases numbered 7, after V lost 4 bases and J lost 3 bases. CDR3 size: 15 residues. The CDR3 DNA follows: TGTGCCAGCAGCCACAGGGGCGGGAGGGAAGAGACCCAGTACTTC. Translation gives CASSHRGGREETQYF.

The rearrangement links TRBV11-2 to TRBJ2-3; maybe TRBD2 (6 bases). This CDR3 region has 16 residues. V lost 1 base and J lost 3, with 14 bases in between. In germline, CDR1 is SGHAT, CDR2 FQNNGV. CDR3 residues: CASSLGLVGGTDTQYF. DNA for the CDR3: TGTGCCAGCAGCTTAGGACTAGTGGGCGGGACAGATACGCAGTATTTT.

With respect to this clone: One end of the junction fails to match germline, which may point to a read error. The chain joins TRBV29-1 to TRBJ2-4, with 9 nucleotides matching TRBD1. Germline V gene sequence: CDR1 SQVTM, CDR2 ANQGSEA. The CDR3 runs 14 residues. CDR3 nucleotide sequence: TGCAGCGTTGGGAGGGGGACAGGGAAAAACAGTCAGTACTTC. Its translation: CSVGRGTGKNSQYF.

The genes are TRBV7-2 and TRBJ2-5, with D hard to call. The CDR3 runs to 14 residues. Looked up from germline, CDR1 is SGHTA and CDR2 is FQGNSA. The V and J ends lost 1 base and 2 bases respectively, with 8 bases between them. The chain's CDR3 is CASSLDGRQETQYF. The CDR3 DNA follows: TGTGCCAGCAGCTTAGATGGCAGACAAGAGACCCAGTACTTC.

The rearrangement links TRBV29-1 to TRBJ1-2, with 7 nucleotides matching TRBD1. The length of the CDR3 is 15 residues. The ends lost 5 bases at V and 0 bases at J; junction bases unmatched: 9. Germline assignment: CDR1 SQVTM and CDR2 ANQGSEA. The CDR3 DNA follows: TGCAGCGTTTTCAGGGGGGATTCGACTAACTATGGCTACACCTTC. Its protein product is CSVFRGDSTNYGYTF.

V gene TRBV7-2 combines with J gene TRBJ1-1, with 11 bases fitting TRBD1. Losses at the gene ends were 6 bases for V and 3 bases for J; bases not matched to a gene: 9. CDR3 size: 16 residues. Germline lookup yields CDR1 SGHTA and CDR2 FQGNSA. The CDR3 DNA follows: TGTGCCAGCAGTACCGGACAGGGGGCAACGGACACTGAAGCTTTCTTT. Translating gives CASSTGQGATDTEAFF.